The 23 T cell receptor beta chains listed next were all sequenced from one sample in a study of blood T cell repertoires in COVID-19. Clones were read by immunoSEQ multiplex PCR, and TCRdb kept only the in-frame ones, dropping some. The table shows fewer than 250,000 clones, with around 87% occurring only once. Sequencing was done on a sample of peripheral blood. The receptors stem from a man aged 55 to 70 with acute or convalescent COVID-19.

The rearrangement joins TRBV29-1 to TRBJ2-1; 7 bases line up with TRBD1. This CDR3 is built from 11 residues. CDR1 is SQVTM, CDR2 ANQGSEA, per germline. The V and J ends lost 7 bases and 9 bases, in that order; junction bases with no gene match: 6. CDR3 sequence reads: CSAGTDGEQFF. In DNA form, the CDR3 reads TGCAGCGCTGGGACAGATGGTGAGCAGTTCTTC.

The genes are TRBV6-1 and TRBJ2-1; 9 nucleotides line up with TRBD1. The CDR3 contains 17 residues. Losses at the gene ends were 1 base for V and 9 bases for J; bases not matched to a gene: 13. Per the germline V gene, CDR1 is MNHNS and CDR2 is SASEGT. Here the CDR3 DNA reads TGTGCCAGCAGTGAAGGAAGGGACAGGGTCCCGCCCGGTGAGCAGTTCTTC. This sequence encodes CASSEGRDRVPPGEQFF.

V usage is TRBV5-1 and J usage is TRBJ1-1; D unresolved. The CDR3 runs 13 residues. The V gene lost 5 bases and the J gene lost 0 bases, with 8 bases spanning the gap. Germline-derived CDR1 and CDR2 are SGHRS and YFSETQ. CDR3 coding DNA: TGCGCCAGCAGGGACTTCATGAACACTGAAGCTTTCTTT. This sequence encodes CASRDFMNTEAFF. Looking up the rest from reference TRBV5-1 and TRBJ1-1 gives the full variable domain: KAGVTQTPRYLIKTRGQQVTLSCSPISGHRSVSWYQQTPGQGLQFLFEYFSETQRNKGNFPGRFSGRQFSNSRSEMNVSTLELGDSALYLCASRDFMNTEAFFGQGTRLTVV.

The J gene is TRBJ2-1, the V gene TRBV14, with 8 bases that match TRBD2. Germline V gives CDR1 SGHDN, CDR2 FVKESK. This CDR3 contains 16 residues. V shed 0 bases, J shed 6 bases, and the junction held 7 bases outside the gene matches. CDR3 in DNA: TGTGCCAGCAGCCAAGATCCGGGGGGGCGGGCCAATGAGCAGTTCTTC. It yields the protein CASSQDPGGRANEQFF. Together with reference TRBV14 and TRBJ2-1, the CDR3 gives the full variable domain: EAGVTQFPSHSVIEKGQTVTLRCDPISGHDNLYWYRRVMGKEIKFLLHFVKESKQDESGMPNNRFLAERTGGTYSTLKVQPAELEDSGVYFCASSQDPGGRANEQFFGPGTRLTVL.

The V and J genes are TRBV18 and TRBJ1-4; 9 nucleotides line up with TRBD1. In germline, CDR1 is KGHSH, CDR2 LQKENI. The CDR3 extends over 16 amino acids. Trimming cost V 2 bases and J 0 bases; bases outside gene matches: 1. CDR3 in amino acids: CASSPTGGATNEKLFF. CDR3 bases: TGTGCCAGCTCACCAACAGGGGGCGCAACTAATGAAAAACTGTTTTTT.

This clone was seen just once. The chain combines TRBV7-2 with TRBJ1-5; D is possibly TRBD1 (5 bases). V lost 7 bases, J lost 6 bases, and 19 bases lay in between. From germline, CDR1 is SGHTA and CDR2 FQGNSA. The CDR3 consists of 15 residues. CDR3 in DNA: TGTGCCAGCACTAGAGAAAGCTCGGGGGTTCAGCCCCAGCATTTT. Protein product: CASTRESSGVQPQHF.

The count of this clone is one. The rearrangement links TRBV2 to TRBJ2-6; TRBD2 is a possible D gene (6 bases). The V gene lost 7 bases and the J gene lost 0 bases, with 22 bases spanning the gap. Germline CDR1 and CDR2: SNHLY and FYNNEI. This CDR3 region has 19 residues. The CDR3 DNA reads TGTGCCAGCACCCCCGGGGGTAGGGCAGGTCACTCTGGGGCCAACGTCCTGACTTTC. Translation: CASTPGGRAGHSGANVLTF.

The rearrangement uses TRBV10-3 and TRBJ2-5; 11 nucleotides match TRBD2. V dropped 4 bases and J dropped 5; count of bases not matched to a gene: 3. Germline V gene data show CDR1 as ENHRY and CDR2 as SYGVKD. CDR3 length equals 14 residues. This CDR3 is CAISGLAGGETQYF. The DNA of the CDR3 is TGTGCCATCAGTGGATTAGCGGGGGGGGAGACCCAGTACTTC.

This chain links TRBV6-5 with TRBJ2-1; 12 positions match TRBD2. V was pared by 0 bases and J by 10 bases, with 7 bases of the junction left unmatched. Per germline, CDR1 MNHEY and CDR2 SVGAGI. The CDR3 spans 16 residues. The CDR3 DNA follows: TGTGCCAGCAGTTACTCGTTGCTAGCGGGGGGGAGGGAGCAGTTCTTC. This gives the protein CASSYSLLAGGREQFF.

This chain connects TRBV30 to TRBJ2-5; 16 nucleotides match TRBD2. CDR3 size: 17 residues. Germline V gives CDR1 GTSNPN, CDR2 SVGIG (reference sequence). The junction had 10 bases not matched to a gene; V was cut back by 5 bases and J by 4 bases. The CDR3 DNA reads TGTGCCTGGGGGACTAGCGGGGGGGCAGCTTTGAGAGAGACCCAGTACTTC. As protein: CAWGTSGGAALRETQYF.

The CDR3 region is CASTRDRGKTQYF. CDR3 bases: TGTGCCAGCACGAGGGACAGGGGAAAGACCCAGTACTTC. J is TRBJ2-5 and V is TRBV28, with 10 bases fitting TRBD1. CDR3 length: 13 residues. V lost 7 bases and J lost 6; bases outside the gene matches: 5. From germline, CDR1 is MDHEN and CDR2 SYDVKM.

The chain employs TRBV7-2 and TRBJ1-1; 7 bases fit TRBD1. J gave up 2 bases and V 5 bases, and 5 bases lay outside the gene matches. Per the germline V gene, CDR1 is SGHTA and CDR2 is FQGNSA. This CDR3 is built from 14 residues. This CDR3 is CASSRDRANTEAFF. The CDR3 DNA follows: TGTGCCAGCAGCCGCGACAGGGCAAACACTGAAGCTTTCTTT.

This clone was counted once. The V call is TRBV27, the J call TRBJ1-5; D call uncertain. The CDR3 has 15 amino acids. The germline CDR1 and CDR2 sequences are MNHEY and SMNVEV (reference sequence). With 3 bases removed from V and 1 base from J, the gap between germline ends came to 10 bases. The CDR3 sequence: CASSFSGLSNQPQHF. CDR3 sequence (DNA): TGTGCCAGCAGTTTTTCAGGTTTGAGCAATCAGCCCCAGCATTTT.

This sequence joins TRBV2 and TRBJ1-5, with D possibly matching TRBD1 (6 bases). The germline V and J ends were trimmed by 6 bases and 6 bases, with 12 bases remaining between them. This CDR3 has 13 amino acids. In germline, CDR1 is SNHLY, CDR2 FYNNEI. The CDR3 DNA reads as TGTGCCAGCAGCTTACAGGGCAGTCAGCCCCAGCATTTT. Its translation: CASSLQGSQPQHF.

For the CDR3, the DNA is TGCGCCAGCAGCTCGGGACTACTTATCACAGATACGCAGTATTTT. It yields the protein CASSSGLLITDTQYF. The V call is TRBV5-1, the J call TRBJ2-3, with 7 bases fitting TRBD2. The CDR3 spans 15 residues. Germline V gene data show CDR1 as SGHRS and CDR2 as YFSETQ. The V gene end was trimmed by 3 bases and the J gene end by 2 bases; junction bases not matched to a gene: 6.

The rearrangement links TRBV5-5 to TRBJ2-5; maybe TRBD2 (7 bases). Trimming removed 0 bases from V and 5 bases from J, with 23 bases in between. CDR1 and CDR2 from the germline V gene are SGHKS and YYEKEE (reference sequence). This CDR3 has 18 residues. The CDR3: CASSLVISTGGPQETQYF. The CDR3 DNA follows: TGTGCCAGCAGCTTGGTCATCTCGACGGGGGGCCCCCAGGAGACCCAGTACTTC.

This chain uses TRBV5-1 with TRBJ1-4; tentatively, D is TRBD1 (6 bases). V lost 5 bases and J 4 bases, leaving 6 bases between the germline ends. From germline, CDR1 is SGHRS and CDR2 YFSETQ. The CDR3 length is 12 residues. In DNA, the CDR3 is TGCGCCAGCAGACAGGGTAATGAAAAACTGTTTTTT. Amino acids: CASRQGNEKLFF.

This sequence joins TRBV3-1 (or the pseudogene TRBV3-2) and TRBJ1-3; D perhaps matches TRBD1 (6 bases). Germline V gene lookup returns CDR1 LGHDT and CDR2 YNNKEL (reference sequence). The CDR3 runs 15 residues. The V end lost 1 base, the J end lost 0 bases, and 7 bases lay between the germline ends. CDR3: CASSQGGHSGNTIYF. DNA of the CDR3: TGTGCCAGCAGCCAAGGGGGACACTCTGGAAACACCATATATTTT.

The sample holds a few counts of this clone. The chain combines TRBV19 with TRBJ1-1; D uncertain. The CDR3 has 14 amino acids. The germline CDR1 and CDR2 sequences are LNHDA and SQIVND (reference sequence). With 5 bases removed from V and 1 base from J, the gap between germline ends came to 11 bases. CDR3 sequence: CASSAHSGNTEAFF. The CDR3 coding sequence is TGTGCCAGTAGTGCCCATTCAGGGAACACTGAAGCTTTCTTT.

This chain uses TRBV7-2 with TRBJ2-3; 11 positions match TRBD2. CDR1 SGHTA and CDR2 FQGNSA come from the germline V gene. V dropped 3 bases and J dropped 1; count of bases not matched to a gene: 6. The CDR3 is 17 residues long. The CDR3: CASSFAMTSGGTDTQYF. CDR3 nucleotide sequence: TGTGCCAGCAGCTTCGCTATGACTAGCGGGGGCACAGATACGCAGTATTTT.

The gene calls are TRBV12-3 or TRBV12-4 and TRBJ2-3, with no clear D. The V gene lost 5 bases and the J gene lost 2 bases, with 8 bases spanning the gap. The length of the CDR3 is 13 residues. The CDR3 protein is CASSPWPTDTQYF. CDR3 nucleotides: TGTGCCAGCAGTCCGTGGCCCACAGATACGCAGTATTTT.

The chain combines TRBV7-2 with TRBJ1-2, with D unclear. The CDR3 loop spans 17 amino acids. Between the trimmed V and J ends, which lost 10 bases and 0 bases, there was a span of 24 bases. Germline loops: CDR1 SGHTA, CDR2 FQGNSA. In DNA, the CDR3 is TGTGCCACACGAGGGCGTGGAATATCCTCTTCTAACTATGGCTACACCTTC. Translation gives CATRGRGISSSNYGYTF.

The chain joins TRBV9 to TRBJ2-3, with 7 bases that match TRBD2. The V and J ends lost 0 bases and 4 bases, in that order; junction bases with no gene match: 5. Germline V gives CDR1 SGDLS, CDR2 YYNGEE. The CDR3 has 15 residues. Here the CDR3 DNA reads TGTGCCAGCAGCGTAGAGGTCGGACTAGCAGATACGCAGTATTTT. Its protein is CASSVEVGLADTQYF.